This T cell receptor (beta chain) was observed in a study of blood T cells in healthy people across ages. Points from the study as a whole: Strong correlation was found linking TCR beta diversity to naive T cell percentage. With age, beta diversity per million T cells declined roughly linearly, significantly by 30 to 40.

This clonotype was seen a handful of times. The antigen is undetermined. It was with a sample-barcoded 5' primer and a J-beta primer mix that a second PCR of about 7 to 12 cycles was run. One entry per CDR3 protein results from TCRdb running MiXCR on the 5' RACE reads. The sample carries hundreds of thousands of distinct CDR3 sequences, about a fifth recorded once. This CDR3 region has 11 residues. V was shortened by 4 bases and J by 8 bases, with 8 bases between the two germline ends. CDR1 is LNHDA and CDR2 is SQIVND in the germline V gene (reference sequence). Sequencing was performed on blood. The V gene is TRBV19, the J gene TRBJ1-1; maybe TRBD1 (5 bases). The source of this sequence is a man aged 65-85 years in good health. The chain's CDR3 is CASSNRQEAFF. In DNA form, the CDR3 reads TGTGCCAGTAGTAACAGGCAGGAAGCTTTCTTT.